These T cell receptor beta chains were read from a single sample in a study of monozygotic twins with inflammatory bowel disease. TCRdb reanalyzed the 5' RACE reads, giving one entry per CDR3 protein sequence and no DNA. The sample data list some 200,000 distinct CDR3 sequences. The sequenced material came from blood. The receptors originated from a human donor with ulcerative colitis or Crohn's disease, or a healthy co-twin of an affected twin (not recorded which). Each CDR3 is given with its conserved first and last residue.

v_gene: TRBV29-1
j_gene: TRBJ2-6
CDR3aa: CSVQTGNSGANVLTF

v_gene: TRBV24-1
j_gene: TRBJ1-5
CDR3aa: CATSDLSHPPAGNQPQHF

v_gene: TRBV3-1
j_gene: TRBJ1-2
CDR3aa: CASSQEATGPYGYTF

v_gene: TRBV28
j_gene: TRBJ1-5
CDR3aa: CASKRTYSNQPQHF

v_gene: TRBV18
j_gene: TRBJ1-6
CDR3aa: CASSPGGQDNSPLHF

v_gene: TRBV5-6
j_gene: TRBJ1-2
CDR3aa: CASSLFGQSLNYGYTF

v_gene: TRBV29-1
j_gene: TRBJ1-1
CDR3aa: CSVMDRPSEAFF

v_gene: TRBV7-2
j_gene: TRBJ2-1
CDR3aa: CASSTSGAGDNEQFF

v_gene: TRBV7-2
j_gene: TRBJ1-1
CDR3aa: CASSWGGGGTEAFF

v_gene: TRBV15
j_gene: TRBJ2-3
CDR3aa: CASLRQETDTQYF

v_gene: TRBV12-3/TRBV12-4
j_gene: TRBJ2-6
CDR3aa: CASSLLSGANVLTF

v_gene: TRBV20-1
j_gene: TRBJ1-1
CDR3aa: CSAFRSAEAFF

v_gene: TRBV11-2
j_gene: TRBJ2-7
CDR3aa: CASSLEESWTSASYEQYF

v_gene: TRBV7-6
j_gene: TRBJ2-1
CDR3aa: CASSLGLAGTYNEQFF

v_gene: TRBV20-1
j_gene: TRBJ2-5
CDR3aa: CSARDRGTTGTTQYF

v_gene: TRBV6-5
j_gene: TRBJ2-1
CDR3aa: CASSYGRLAVNEQVF

v_gene: TRBV5-1
j_gene: TRBJ2-3
CDR3aa: CASCSGLSTDTQYF